What follows are 26 T cell receptor beta chains derived from one specimen sequenced in a study of shared clonotypes between healthy human individuals. Sequencing was performed with immunoSEQ multiplex PCR; in TCRdb, only in-frame clones are kept and a portion is missing. The data contain some 900,000 clones, around three quarters of them seen just once; the ten biggest clones take up about 1.5%. Sequencing was performed on memory CD4+ T cells sorted from blood. Subset here: CD45RA-negative fraction. These receptors were obtained from a man between 18 and 35 years old in good health.

V usage is TRBV28 and J usage is TRBJ2-3, with D unclear. The CDR3 is made up of 11 amino acids. V was trimmed by 8 bases and J by 8 bases, leaving 11 bases between them. CDR1 is MDHEN and CDR2 is SYDVKM in the germline V gene. The CDR3 DNA reads TGTGCCAGCGGCCTACAGATTACGCAGTATTTT. Translation gives CASGLQITQYF. The full variable domain, its missing parts supplied by reference TRBV28 and TRBJ2-3, is DVKVTQSSRYLVKRTGEKVFLECVQDMDHENMFWYRQDPGLGLRLIYFSYDVKMKEKGDIPEGYSVSREKKERFSLILESASTNQTSMYLCASGLQITQYFGPGTRLTVL.

This clone was seen only a few times. V usage is TRBV5-1 and J usage is TRBJ2-7; 9 bases fit TRBD1. This CDR3 is 15 amino acids long. Germline V gene data show CDR1 as SGHRS and CDR2 as YFSETQ. Trimming cost V 4 bases and J 3 bases; bases outside gene matches: 8. In DNA, the CDR3 is TGCGCCAGCAGCCCTGGGGGGACAGGGTACTACGAGCAGTACTTC. Amino acid sequence: CASSPGGTGYYEQYF. The full variable domain, its missing parts supplied by reference TRBV5-1 and TRBJ2-7, is KAGVTQTPRYLIKTRGQQVTLSCSPISGHRSVSWYQQTPGQGLQFLFEYFSETQRNKGNFPGRFSGRQFSNSRSEMNVSTLELGDSALYLCASSPGGTGYYEQYFGPGTRLTVT.

The chain couples TRBV28 to TRBJ2-7, with D perhaps matching TRBD1 or TRBD2 (5 bases each). The V end lost 3 bases, the J end lost 2 bases, and 14 bases lay between the germline ends. The CDR3 runs to 15 residues. CDR1 is MDHEN and CDR2 is SYDVKM in the germline V gene. CDR3 loop: CASSFMGRLPYEQYF. CDR3 nucleotide sequence: TGTGCCAGCAGTTTTATGGGACGGCTTCCCTACGAGCAGTACTTC.

The chain uses TRBV10-2 and TRBJ2-4; TRBD2 matches at 8 bases. The germline V gene has CDR1 WSHSY and CDR2 SAAADI. The CDR3 runs 14 residues. V was pared by 6 bases and J by 0 bases, with 1 base of the junction left unmatched. This chain's CDR3 is CASSREGAKNIQYF. The CDR3 region has the DNA TGCGCCAGCAGCCGGGAGGGAGCCAAAAACATTCAGTACTTC.

The gene calls are TRBV12-5 and TRBJ2-1, with TRBD2 as a possible D gene (6 bases). Trimming cost V 6 bases and J 4 bases, with 13 bases left between them. Germline V gene sequence: CDR1 LGHNT, CDR2 FRNRAP. The CDR3 sequence is 14 residues long. CDR3: CASGRSAGYNEQFF. CDR3 DNA: TGTGCTAGTGGCCGCTCTGCGGGATACAATGAGCAGTTCTTC. Complete variable domain (other parts from reference TRBV12-5 and TRBJ2-1): DARVTQTPRHKVTEMGQEVTMRCQPILGHNTVFWYRQTMMQGLELLAYFRNRAPLDDSGMPKDRFSAEMPDATLATLKIQPSEPRDSAVYFCASGRSAGYNEQFFGPGTRLTVL.

A note on this clone: The same CDR3 can be traced to other DNA sequences in this sample. The chain carries TRBV6-5 and TRBJ2-6; 8 bases are a match to TRBD2. The CDR3 totals 15 residues. Unmatched junction bases numbered 1, after V lost 4 bases and J lost 2 bases. CDR1 is MNHEY and CDR2 is SVGAGI in the germline V gene. The CDR3 spells CASSSGGAGANVLTF. CDR3 in DNA: TGTGCCAGCAGTTCCGGGGGGGCTGGGGCCAACGTCCTGACTTTC.

The gene calls are TRBV6-6 and TRBJ1-1, with 9 nucleotides matching TRBD1. The V gene's germline CDR1 is MNHNY and CDR2 SVGAGI (reference sequence). CDR3 size: 14 residues. The V gene end was trimmed by 2 bases and the J gene end by 6 bases; junction bases not matched to a gene: 4. The CDR3 nucleotides are TGTGCCAGCAGTTACCCAACAGGGGGCTCTGAAGCTTTCTTT. Encoded protein: CASSYPTGGSEAFF.

The genes are TRBV30 and TRBJ1-5, with D possibly TRBD1 on 5 matching bases. Trimming pared 3 bases from V and 2 bases from J, leaving 14 bases between. This CDR3 region has 15 residues. The germline gives CDR1 GTSNPN, CDR2 SVGIG (reference sequence). The CDR3 nucleotides are TGTGCCTGGAGCCAGGGCAGGGCTGGCAATCAGCCCCAGCATTTT. Amino acids: CAWSQGRAGNQPQHF.

V usage is TRBV4-3 and J usage is TRBJ2-1; D might be TRBD2 (5 bases). Trimming removed 0 bases at V and 9 bases at J, with 15 bases between. Germline CDR1 and CDR2: LGHNA and YSLEER. This CDR3 comprises 15 residues. CDR3 nucleotide sequence: TGCGCCAGCAGCCAAGAACTAGTTAGTGTTGTTGAGCAGTTCTTC. This codes for CASSQELVSVVEQFF.

This clone was seen just once. The chain couples TRBV7-6 to TRBJ2-5; 8 bases fit TRBD2. Germline CDR1 and CDR2: SGHVS and FNYEAQ. V was pared by 4 bases and J by 12 bases, with 7 bases of the junction left unmatched. The CDR3 length is 12 residues. The CDR3 region has the DNA TGTGCCAGCAGCTCGATTCAGCGGGAGAAGTACTTC. It encodes CASSSIQREKYF. Full variable domain (remainder filled in from reference TRBV7-6 and TRBJ2-5): GAGVSQSPRYKVTKRGQDVALRCDPISGHVSLYWYRQALGQGPEFLTYFNYEAQQDKSGLPNDRFSAERPEGSISTLTIQRTEQRDSAMYRCASSSIQREKYFGPGTRLLVL.

The V and J genes are TRBV18 and TRBJ2-7; unclear D gene. V lost 4 bases to trimming and J lost 7 bases, with 17 bases between them. This CDR3 is built from 14 residues. Germline CDR1 is KGHSH and CDR2 is LQKENI. CDR3 in DNA: TGTGCCAGCTCACTCACGGCCGTAACCACGGAGCAGTACTTC. Translating it yields CASSLTAVTTEQYF. Looking up the rest from reference TRBV18 and TRBJ2-7 gives the full variable domain: NAGVMQNPRHLVRRRGQEARLRCSPMKGHSHVYWYRQLPEEGLKFMVYLQKENIIDESGMPKERFSAEFPKEGPSILRIQQVVRGDSAAYFCASSLTAVTTEQYFGPGTRLTVT.

This clone appeared many times. The chain carries TRBV4-2 and TRBJ2-2; TRBD2 matches 13 bases. The trim removed 5 bases at V and 3 bases at J, leaving 9 bases unmatched. CDR1 LGHNA and CDR2 YNFKEQ come from the germline V gene. This CDR3 is 18 amino acids long. The CDR3 sequence: CASSAYGLAGVHTGELFF. CDR3 bases: TGTGCCAGCAGCGCATACGGACTAGCGGGGGTGCACACCGGGGAGCTGTTTTTT.

The chain has TRBV6-4 and TRBJ2-1; 12 bases are a match to TRBD2. The V and J ends lost 0 bases and 7 bases, in that order; junction bases with no gene match: 4. The CDR3 runs to 16 residues. Germline CDR1 reads MRHNA; CDR2 reads SNTAGT. DNA of the CDR3: TGTGCCAGCAGTGACTCTTGGCTAGCGGGGGGGAATGAGCAGTTCTTC. It translates to CASSDSWLAGGNEQFF.

The chain combines TRBV18 with TRBJ1-1, with unresolved D. Germline values: CDR1 KGHSH, CDR2 LQKENI. Trimming took off 1 base at V and 8 bases at J, with 8 bases between the two ends. This CDR3 has 12 residues. The CDR3, as DNA: TGTGCCAGCTCACCACTGAGTGGGGAAGCTTTCTTT. It is translated as CASSPLSGEAFF.

This chain joins TRBV5-4 and TRBJ2-2, with D uncertain. The V and J ends lost 6 bases and 5 bases respectively, with 17 bases between them. Looked up from germline, CDR1 is SGHNT and CDR2 is YYREEE (reference sequence). This CDR3 region has 15 residues. The CDR3 sequence is CASTLSNLGTGELFF. In DNA form, the CDR3 reads TGTGCCAGCACCCTGAGCAATTTGGGTACCGGGGAGCTGTTTTTT.

The chain carries TRBV7-2 and TRBJ2-3, with D possibly matching TRBD1 (7 bases). Germline V gene sequence: CDR1 SGHTA, CDR2 FQGNSA. This CDR3 region has 15 residues. V was trimmed by 5 bases and J by 6 bases, leaving 18 bases between them. CDR3 protein: CASSLATGRWDTQYF. The CDR3 nucleotides are TGTGCCAGCAGCCTCGCGACAGGGAGGTGGGATACGCAGTATTTT. The whole variable domain, remainder taken from reference TRBV7-2 and TRBJ2-3, is GAGVSQSPSNKVTEKGKDVELRCDPISGHTALYWYRQSLGQGLEFLIYFQGNSAPDKSGLPSDRFSAERTGGSVSTLTIQRTQQEDSAVYLCASSLATGRWDTQYFGPGTRLTVL.

The chain is built from TRBV2 and TRBJ1-5; maybe TRBD1 (5 bases). The V end lost 2 bases, the J end lost 2 bases, and 10 bases lay between the germline ends. This CDR3 contains 15 residues. Germline V gene lookup returns CDR1 SNHLY and CDR2 FYNNEI. This CDR3 is CASSELGRGNQPQHF. DNA for the CDR3: TGTGCCAGCAGTGAACTGGGCAGGGGCAATCAGCCCCAGCATTTT.

The rearrangement uses TRBV5-1 and TRBJ2-7, with unresolved D. The CDR3 has 14 amino acids. V lost 0 bases to trimming and J lost 6 bases, with 13 bases between them. Germline CDR1 is SGHRS and CDR2 is YFSETQ. This CDR3 is CASSLEGQVAEQYF. The CDR3 DNA reads as TGCGCCAGCAGCTTGGAAGGCCAGGTGGCCGAGCAGTACTTC.

The chain employs TRBV19 and TRBJ2-7; D might be TRBD1 (6 bases). The germline V and J ends were trimmed by 4 bases and 2 bases, with 18 bases remaining between them. This CDR3 is 16 amino acids long. Germline loops: CDR1 LNHDA, CDR2 SQIVND (reference sequence). The CDR3 sequence: CASSTQTTGTTYEQYF. The CDR3 nucleotides read TGTGCCAGTAGTACCCAGACTACCGGGACAACCTACGAGCAGTACTTC.

This clone has only a few counts. The genes are TRBV4-2 and TRBJ2-2; D possibly matches TRBD1 or TRBD2 (5 bases each). From germline, CDR1 is LGHNA and CDR2 YNFKEQ. The V end lost 4 bases, the J end lost 4 bases, and 19 bases lay between the germline ends. The CDR3 contains 17 residues. DNA for the CDR3: TGTGCCAGCAGCCGTACATTGGGGGAACCAAGCACCGGGGAGCTGTTTTTT. It yields the protein CASSRTLGEPSTGELFF.

This rearrangement joins TRBV2 to TRBJ1-1, with unresolved D. The CDR3 loop spans 13 amino acids. Germline lookup yields CDR1 SNHLY and CDR2 FYNNEI. The V and J ends lost 8 bases and 4 bases respectively, with 14 bases between them. CDR3 in DNA: TGTGCCAGCGGGAGTCCAGGCGTCACTGAAGCTTTCTTT. Translation: CASGSPGVTEAFF.

Only one count was recorded for this clone. J is TRBJ1-1 and V is TRBV6-5; a weak D match, TRBD1 (6 bases). V was clipped by 4 bases and J by 5 bases, with 14 bases between them. Germline CDR1 MNHEY, CDR2 SVGAGI. The CDR3 has 14 amino acids. CDR3 sequence reads: CASSSPGQRTEAFF. The CDR3 nucleotides are TGTGCCAGCAGTTCCCCTGGACAGAGGACTGAAGCTTTCTTT.

This chain uses TRBV27 with TRBJ1-1; unclear D gene. The CDR3 spans 13 residues. Germline V gene data show CDR1 as MNHEY and CDR2 as SMNVEV (reference sequence). V shed 2 bases and J shed 1 base, with 5 bases lying between them. The CDR3 is CASSLRQNTEAFF. The CDR3 coding sequence is TGTGCCAGCAGTTTACGACAGAACACTGAAGCTTTCTTT.

This chain links TRBV5-1 with TRBJ2-3; D unresolved. Germline CDR1 reads SGHRS; CDR2 reads YFSETQ. With 4 bases removed from V and 0 bases from J, the gap between germline ends came to 12 bases. The CDR3 runs to 15 residues. The CDR3 is CASSRSVSSTDTQYF. The CDR3 nucleotides read TGCGCCAGCAGCCGGTCGGTCTCTAGCACAGATACGCAGTATTTT.

The rearrangement links TRBV7-2 to TRBJ1-1; D might be TRBD1 (5 bases). Trimming shortened V by 5 bases and J by 4 bases, and 11 bases separated the two germline ends. Germline V gives CDR1 SGHTA, CDR2 FQGNSA. CDR3 length equals 13 residues. The CDR3 bases are TGTGCCAGCAGCACCGTAAGGGGCACTGAAGCTTTCTTT. This encodes CASSTVRGTEAFF.

This clone was detected only once. V and J are TRBV30 and TRBJ2-7, with 12 bases identical to TRBD1. J gave up 4 bases and V 2 bases, and 3 bases lay outside the gene matches. CDR1 and CDR2 from the germline V gene are GTSNPN and SVGIG (reference sequence). This CDR3 contains 14 residues. For the CDR3, the DNA is TGTGCCTGGAGTAAGGGACAGGGGGCGTACGAGCAGTACTTC. Its protein is CAWSKGQGAYEQYF.